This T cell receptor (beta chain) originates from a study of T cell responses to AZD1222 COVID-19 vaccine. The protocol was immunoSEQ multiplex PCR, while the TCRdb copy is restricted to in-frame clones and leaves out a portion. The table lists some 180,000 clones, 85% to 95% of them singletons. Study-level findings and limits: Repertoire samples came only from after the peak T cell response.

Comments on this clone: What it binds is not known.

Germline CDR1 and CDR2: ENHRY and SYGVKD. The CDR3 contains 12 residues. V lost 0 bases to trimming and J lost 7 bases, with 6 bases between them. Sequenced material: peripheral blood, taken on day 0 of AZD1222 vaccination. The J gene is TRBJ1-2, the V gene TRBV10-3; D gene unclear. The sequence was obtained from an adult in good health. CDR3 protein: CAISESGGGYTF. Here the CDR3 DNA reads TGTGCCATCAGTGAGTCGGGCGGTGGCTACACCTTC.